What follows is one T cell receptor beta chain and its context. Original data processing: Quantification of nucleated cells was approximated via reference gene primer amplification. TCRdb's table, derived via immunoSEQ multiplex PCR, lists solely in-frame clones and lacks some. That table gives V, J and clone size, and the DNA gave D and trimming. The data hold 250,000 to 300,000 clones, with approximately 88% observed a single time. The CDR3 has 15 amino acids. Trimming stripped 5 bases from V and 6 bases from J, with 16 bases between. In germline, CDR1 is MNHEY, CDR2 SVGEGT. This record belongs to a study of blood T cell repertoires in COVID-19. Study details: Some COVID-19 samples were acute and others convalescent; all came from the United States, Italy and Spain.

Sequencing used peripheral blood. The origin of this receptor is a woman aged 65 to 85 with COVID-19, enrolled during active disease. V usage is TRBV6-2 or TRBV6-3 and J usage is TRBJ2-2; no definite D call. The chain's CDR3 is CASSPALVLAGELFF. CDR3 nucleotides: TGTGCCAGCAGTCCCGCTTTAGTTTTGGCCGGGGAGCTGTTTTTT.